This T cell receptor beta chain stems from a study of blood T cell repertoires in COVID-19. Study overall: Material from acute and convalescent COVID-19 was sourced from the United States, Italy and Spain. From T cells, B-cell-depleted T cells, or PBMCs came the material, which was cDNA or gDNA.

The CDR3 is made up of 15 amino acids. J gave up 6 bases and V 4 bases, and 6 bases lay outside the gene matches. Germline assignment: CDR1 KGHSH and CDR2 LQKENI. Per the original data handling: From reference gene primer amplification, estimates of nucleated cell counts were derived. Measured with immunoSEQ multiplex PCR; TCRdb has only the in-frame clones, and not every one. That table supplies the V and J calls and clone size; D and trimming were determined from the DNA. The table shows 95,000 to 150,000 clones, with around four fifths occurring only once. The rearrangement links TRBV18 to TRBJ1-5; 10 positions match TRBD1. This sequence originates from a human donor in a cohort sampled during active COVID-19. The sample consisted of peripheral blood. The chain's CDR3 is CASSLGQGYGQPQHF. CDR3 coding DNA: TGTGCCAGCTCACTGGGACAGGGGTACGGTCAGCCCCAGCATTTT.